This TCR beta chain was recorded in a study of T cell changes during pregnancy in multiple sclerosis. Sequencing used immunoSEQ multiplex PCR; TCRdb keeps in-frame clones, though not all of them. The sample contains 55,000 to 70,000 clones, roughly 90% of which appear only once. Looked up from germline, CDR1 is SGHTA and CDR2 is FQGNSA. Between the trimmed V and J ends, which lost 3 bases and 3 bases, there was a span of 9 bases. This CDR3 has 14 amino acids. Sequences were derived from peripheral blood, sampled after pregnancy. This chain uses TRBV7-2 with TRBJ1-5; the D is unclear. This clonotype was sampled from a female donor with multiple sclerosis, enrolled in a pregnancy study. The CDR3 DNA follows: TGTGCCAGCAGCTTGGTGCACACCAATCAGCCCCAGCATTTT. Translated, it gives CASSLVHTNQPQHF.